This T cell receptor (beta chain) is drawn from a study of Ad26.COV2.S vaccination and SARS-CoV-2 variants. Clones were sequenced by immunoSEQ multiplex PCR, and TCRdb holds only the in-frame ones, with some missing. The sample lists about 320,000 clones; about 82% were seen once. V was cut by 4 bases and J by 0 bases, with 14 bases left in between. From germline, CDR1 is MGHRA and CDR2 YSYEKL. The CDR3 is made up of 16 amino acids. Treatment specified: over 15 received Ad26.COV2.S at low or high dose, single or two shots; 5 received placebo; per-sample allocation not given. After the first vaccine or placebo injection, samples were drawn on day 63.

The material sequenced was peripheral blood, taken in a trial of Ad26.COV2.S vaccine versus placebo. The origin of this receptor is a person aged 18-65 years who received the Ad26.COV2.S COVID-19 vaccine or a placebo. The chain links TRBV4-1 to TRBJ2-3; a possible D gene is TRBD2 (6 bases). CDR3 region: CASSREGSGSTDTQYF. CDR3 in DNA: TGCGCCAGCAGCCGAGAAGGTAGCGGCAGCACAGATACGCAGTATTTT.